The 9 T cell receptor beta chains below all came from one sample that was sequenced in a study of breast tumors, draining lymph nodes, adjacent tissues. From the multiplex PCR reads, TCRdb called clonotypes with MiXCR, one entry per CDR3 protein. The sample contains some 150,000 distinct CDR3 sequences, about 22% of which appear only once. The lymph nodes were axillary draining lymph nodes from breast cancer patients. Material for sequencing was axillary lymph node tissue. The receptors shown here come from a female donor with breast cancer. Some clones in this sample may be carry-over from other donors' samples.

To note about this clonotype: A much larger clone lies one base from this, so it may be a read error. The chain is built from TRBV20-1 and TRBJ2-7; 9 nucleotides align to TRBD2. CDR1 is DFQATT, CDR2 SNEGSKA, per germline (reference sequence). The CDR3 has 16 residues. V shed 2 bases, J shed 0 bases, and the junction held 8 bases outside the gene matches. CDR3 nucleotide sequence: TGCAGTGCTAGATCCCGGGCTAGCGGGAACTCCTACGAGCAGTACTTC. It codes for CSARSRASGNSYEQYF.

This clonotype was recorded many times. J is TRBJ2-3 and V is TRBV6-6; weak D call: TRBD2 (6 bases). CDR1 and CDR2 (germline): MNHNY, SVGAGI (reference sequence). The CDR3 has 16 amino acids. Trimming stripped 0 bases from V and 3 bases from J, with 13 bases between. Written as DNA, the CDR3 is TGTGCCAGCAGTTACTCGATCCAGGGAGGTACAGATACGCAGTATTTT. It translates to CASSYSIQGGTDTQYF.

This clonotype was picked up many times. The chain combines TRBV20-1 with TRBJ2-7; TRBD2 matches at 9 bases. The CDR3 contains 14 residues. CDR1 is DFQATT and CDR2 is SNEGSKA in the germline V gene (reference sequence). J lost 7 bases, V lost 6 bases, and 13 bases had no gene match. The CDR3 region is CSANSAAGGKEQYF. In nucleotides, the CDR3 is TGCAGTGCCAATTCGGCAGCGGGAGGTAAAGAGCAGTACTTC.

This clonotype was observed at least ten times. The V call is TRBV7-9, the J call TRBJ1-4; 7 bases match TRBD1. This CDR3 region has 15 residues. Germline-derived CDR1 and CDR2 are SEHNR and FQNEAQ (reference sequence). The V segment lost 1 base and the J segment 4 bases; nucleotides outside the gene matches: 3. CDR3 DNA: TGTGCCAGCAGCTTAGGACAGGGCGTTAATGAAAAACTGTTTTTT. This gives the protein CASSLGQGVNEKLFF.

Only a few counts were recorded for this clonotype. The chain is built from TRBV20-1 and TRBJ2-7; TRBD2 agrees at 7 bases. V lost 0 bases to trimming and J lost 4 bases; unmatched junction nucleotides: 12. This CDR3 spans 16 amino acids. Germline V gene data show CDR1 as DFQATT and CDR2 as SNEGSKA (reference sequence). Here the CDR3 DNA reads TGCAGTGCTAGAGATGGTGGCGGGAGAGGTGGGTACGAGCAGTACTTC. Its protein is CSARDGGGRGGYEQYF.

This clonotype was seen repeatedly, ten times or more. The chain recombines TRBV5-1 with TRBJ2-3; no firm D call. The V gene's germline CDR1 is SGHRS and CDR2 YFSETQ. Trimming pared 0 bases from V and 2 bases from J, leaving 13 bases between. The CDR3 is 16 amino acids. The CDR3 DNA reads as TGCGCCAGCAGCTTGGAATGGCAGATACACACAGATACGCAGTATTTT. As protein: CASSLEWQIHTDTQYF.

There are many counts of this clonotype. The chain couples TRBV19 to TRBJ1-2, with D perhaps matching TRBD1 (5 bases). This CDR3 has 14 residues. Germline lookup yields CDR1 LNHDA and CDR2 SQIVND (reference sequence). Trimming pared 6 bases from V and 4 bases from J, leaving 15 bases between. The CDR3 reads CASRAAGGSYGYTF. The DNA for the CDR3 is TGTGCCAGTAGGGCGGCCGGGGGGTCCTATGGCTACACCTTC.

To note about this clonotype: This may arise from a read error, as a much more abundant clone is one base away. The CDR3 DNA sequence: TGTGCCAGCAGCTTAGGGGCGGGACCCTACGATGAGCAGTTCTTC. Protein: CASSLGAGPYDEQFF. The chain carries TRBV7-2 and TRBJ2-1; D perhaps matches TRBD2 (6 bases). Germline values: CDR1 SGHTA, CDR2 FQGNSA. The CDR3 has 15 residues.

A note on this clonotype: An end of the junction differs from the germline gene, which may be a read error. The rearrangement links TRBV6-2 or TRBV6-3 to TRBJ2-6; D perhaps matches TRBD1 (5 bases). The CDR3 totals 15 residues. Germline CDR1 reads MNHEY; CDR2 reads SVGEGT. Written as DNA, the CDR3 is TGTGCCAGCAGCCGCGACCGAGATGGGGCCAACGCCCTGACTTTC. Encoded protein: CASSRDRDGANALTF.